These 26 T cell receptor beta chains share one sample of origin, sequenced in a study of identical twins. MiXCR was run by TCRdb on the 5' RACE reads, yielding one entry per CDR3 protein. The sample gives fewer than 650,000 distinct CDR3 sequences, 7.5% to 10% of which show up once; 2.5% to 3.5% is in the top ten. Separately, the same data were catalogued under a study of yellow fever vaccine responses in identical twins.

The sequenced material came from PBMCs. These receptors came from a woman aged 18-29 years in good health.

V gene TRBV27 combines with J gene TRBJ2-1; D gene unclear. The CDR3 spans 16 residues. Per germline, CDR1 MNHEY and CDR2 SMNVEV (reference sequence). The ends were cut back, 3 bases at V and 0 bases at J, with 12 bases in the middle. CDR3 region: CASSFLRVSSYNEQFF. The CDR3 DNA sequence: TGTGCCAGCAGTTTCCTTCGGGTCAGCTCCTACAATGAGCAGTTCTTC.

V is TRBV5-1 and J is TRBJ2-5; weak D call: TRBD1 (5 bases). The V end was cut by 0 bases, the J end by 7 bases, with 19 bases between. Germline CDR1 SGHRS, CDR2 YFSETQ. The CDR3 loop spans 16 amino acids. The CDR3 here is CASSLVAGLVGATQYF. The CDR3 nucleotides read TGCGCCAGCAGCTTGGTAGCAGGGTTGGTTGGAGCGACCCAGTACTTC.

This clonotype was observed a few times. This sequence joins TRBV27 and TRBJ2-7; TRBD2 might be the D (5 bases). The germline V and J ends were trimmed by 6 bases and 1 base, with 16 bases remaining between them. The length of the CDR3 is 15 residues. Germline V gives CDR1 MNHEY, CDR2 SMNVEV (reference sequence). CDR3 DNA: TGTGCCAGCAGGATCCGCGGGCCAGGATCCTACGAGCAGTACTTC. Translating gives CASRIRGPGSYEQYF.

There are many counts of this clonotype. The chain is built from TRBV6-5 and TRBJ1-6; D not resolved. CDR3 length: 15 amino acids. Trimming stripped 0 bases from V and 9 bases from J, with 12 bases between. Germline CDR1 reads MNHEY; CDR2 reads SVGAGI. The CDR3 region is CASSYSWGGGSPLHF. In nucleotides, the CDR3 is TGTGCCAGCAGTTACTCATGGGGTGGTGGTTCACCCCTCCACTTT.

V gene TRBV6-2 or TRBV6-3 combines with J gene TRBJ2-7; D gene unclear. The CDR3 has 13 amino acids. With 2 bases removed from V and 6 bases from J, the gap between germline ends came to 11 bases. Germline V CDR1 and CDR2: MNHEY, SVGEGT. In nucleotides, the CDR3 is TGTGCCAGCAGTTACCCCAATACGGGCGAGCAGTACTTC. Amino acids: CASSYPNTGEQYF.

This clonotype was seen at least ten times. This chain uses TRBV28 with TRBJ2-3; D is undetermined. V was clipped by 5 bases and J by 1 base, with 16 bases between them. In germline, CDR1 is MDHEN, CDR2 SYDVKM. There are 16 residues in the CDR3. The DNA for the CDR3 is TGTGCCAGCAGTAAACTTGGACGGCTAGGCACAGATACGCAGTATTTT. This gives the protein CASSKLGRLGTDTQYF. The full variable domain, its missing parts supplied by reference TRBV28 and TRBJ2-3, is DVKVTQSSRYLVKRTGEKVFLECVQDMDHENMFWYRQDPGLGLRLIYFSYDVKMKEKGDIPEGYSVSREKKERFSLILESASTNQTSMYLCASSKLGRLGTDTQYFGPGTRLTVL.

This clonotype was seen only a few times. The J gene is TRBJ2-1, the V gene TRBV7-3; no firm D call. This CDR3 comprises 13 residues. Per germline, CDR1 SGHTA and CDR2 FQGTGA. Trimming removed 0 bases from V and 7 bases from J, with 7 bases in between. This CDR3 reads CASSLTSPNEQFF. In DNA form, the CDR3 reads TGTGCCAGCAGCTTAACGAGTCCGAATGAGCAGTTCTTC.

This clonotype was counted at least ten times. The V and J genes are TRBV11-2 and TRBJ1-4; TRBD1 might be the D (6 bases). The V end was cut by 3 bases, the J end by 0 bases, with 11 bases between. Germline loops: CDR1 SGHAT, CDR2 FQNNGV. The CDR3 contains 16 residues. The CDR3 DNA reads TGTGCCAGCAGCTTTGGACAGACCGCAACTAATGAAAAACTGTTTTTT. It yields the protein CASSFGQTATNEKLFF.

V usage is TRBV7-9 and J usage is TRBJ2-7; D is unclear. V gave up 5 bases and J gave up 0 bases, with 17 bases separating them. This CDR3 is built from 16 residues. Germline values: CDR1 SEHNR, CDR2 FQNEAQ (reference sequence). The CDR3 DNA is TGTGCCAGCAGCCCGCAGTGGCGGAGTTCCTCCTACGAGCAGTACTTC. It codes for CASSPQWRSSSYEQYF. Filled out from reference TRBV7-9 and TRBJ2-7, the complete variable domain reads DTGVSQNPRHKITKRGQNVTFRCDPISEHNRLYWYRQTLGQGPEFLTYFQNEAQLEKSRLLSDRFSAERPKGSFSTLEIQRTEQGDSAMYLCASSPQWRSSSYEQYFGPGTRLTVT.

The CDR3 region has the DNA TGTGCCAGCAGCCGCCCCGGGACTAGCGGGCTTTGGTGGCAGTTCTTC. It specifies CASSRPGTSGLWWQFF. The chain carries TRBV28 and TRBJ2-1; 12 nucleotides match TRBD2. The length of the CDR3 is 16 residues. The V segment lost 6 bases and the J segment 12 bases; nucleotides outside the gene matches: 15. Germline assignment: CDR1 MDHEN and CDR2 SYDVKM. Combining the CDR3 with reference TRBV28 and TRBJ2-1 gives the whole variable domain DVKVTQSSRYLVKRTGEKVFLECVQDMDHENMFWYRQDPGLGLRLIYFSYDVKMKEKGDIPEGYSVSREKKERFSLILESASTNQTSMYLCASSRPGTSGLWWQFFGPGTRLTVL.

This clonotype was seen only a few times. This sequence joins TRBV7-9 and TRBJ1-2; unclear D gene. CDR1 is SEHNR and CDR2 is FQNEAQ in the germline V gene (reference sequence). Trimming pared 5 bases from V and 5 bases from J, leaving 9 bases between. CDR3 length equals 12 residues. In DNA form, the CDR3 reads TGTGCCAGCAGCCCTCCGGAGTATGGCTACACCTTC. It specifies CASSPPEYGYTF.

This clonotype was seen at least ten times. The J gene is TRBJ2-1, the V gene TRBV12-5, with 7 bases lining up with TRBD2. The CDR3 loop spans 17 amino acids. Germline lookup yields CDR1 LGHNT and CDR2 FRNRAP. Germline trimming cut 2 bases from V and 0 bases from J; bases unmatched to any gene: 7. The CDR3 here is CASGLYMGGSSYNEQFF. The CDR3 DNA reads TGTGCTAGTGGTTTGTATATGGGGGGGAGCTCCTACAATGAGCAGTTCTTC.

Only a few counts were recorded for this clonotype. The rearrangement joins TRBV6-5 to TRBJ2-7; 8 bases align to TRBD1. CDR3 length: 15 residues. From germline, CDR1 is MNHEY and CDR2 SVGAGI. Trimming cost V 4 bases and J 4 bases; bases outside gene matches: 9. CDR3 sequence: CASSSVRTGTYEQYF. DNA of the CDR3: TGTGCCAGCAGTTCGGTTCGGACAGGGACTTACGAGCAGTACTTC.

V gene TRBV24-1 combines with J gene TRBJ2-2; maybe TRBD1 (7 bases). Germline V gene sequence: CDR1 KGHDR, CDR2 SFDVKD. The CDR3 is 13 amino acids. The V end lost 8 bases, the J end lost 5 bases, and 11 bases lay between the germline ends. The CDR3, as DNA: TGTGCCACCATGGCAGGGGGGACCGGGGAGCTGTTTTTT. This codes for CATMAGGTGELFF.

The rearrangement joins TRBV12-5 to TRBJ2-7; tentative D call: TRBD2 (6 bases). V was shortened by 2 bases and J by 5 bases, with 10 bases between the two germline ends. CDR3 size: 13 residues. Germline V gene sequence: CDR1 LGHNT, CDR2 FRNRAP. CDR3 sequence reads: CASGLSPSDEQYF. As DNA, the CDR3 is TGTGCTAGTGGTTTGAGCCCTAGCGACGAGCAGTACTTC. Supplemented by reference TRBV12-5 and TRBJ2-7, the full variable domain reads DARVTQTPRHKVTEMGQEVTMRCQPILGHNTVFWYRQTMMQGLELLAYFRNRAPLDDSGMPKDRFSAEMPDATLATLKIQPSEPRDSAVYFCASGLSPSDEQYFGPGTRLTVT.

This clonotype was recorded many times. The rearrangement links TRBV27 to TRBJ2-7; D unclear. Trimming removed 2 bases at V and 0 bases at J, with 8 bases between. Germline CDR1 MNHEY, CDR2 SMNVEV (reference sequence). The CDR3 runs 14 residues. CDR3 DNA sequence: TGTGCCAGCAGTTTACTACGAAGCTCCTACGAGCAGTACTTC. Translation: CASSLLRSSYEQYF.

This sequence joins TRBV27 and TRBJ2-1, with TRBD2 as a possible D gene (5 bases). The CDR3 spans 14 residues. CDR1 and CDR2 from the germline V gene are MNHEY and SMNVEV (reference sequence). Trimming cost V 6 bases and J 7 bases, with 16 bases left between them. The CDR3 DNA sequence: TGTGCCAGCAGGGTGGGAGAGGATTGGAATGAGCAGTTCTTC. Protein: CASRVGEDWNEQFF.

This chain joins TRBV7-2 and TRBJ2-5, with D perhaps matching TRBD2 (7 bases). CDR1 and CDR2 (germline): SGHTA, FQGNSA. Between the trimmed V and J ends, which lost 1 base and 3 bases, there was a span of 12 bases. The CDR3 consists of 15 residues. CDR3 amino acids: CASSLGGGPEETQYF. In nucleotides, the CDR3 is TGTGCCAGCAGCTTAGGGGGGGGGCCGGAAGAGACCCAGTACTTC.

A few counts support this clonotype. The J gene is TRBJ2-7, the V gene TRBV10-3; 12 nucleotides align to TRBD2. The CDR3 is made up of 18 amino acids. Losses at the gene ends were 4 bases for V and 0 bases for J; bases not matched to a gene: 10. Germline values: CDR1 ENHRY, CDR2 SYGVKD. The CDR3 loop is CAISVFLAGGSRSYEQYF. The CDR3 region has the DNA TGTGCCATCAGTGTCTTTCTAGCGGGAGGGTCCCGCTCCTACGAGCAGTACTTC.

This clonotype was picked up many times. J is TRBJ2-3 and V is TRBV28; 11 nucleotides match TRBD2. There are 16 residues in the CDR3. Per the germline V gene, CDR1 is MDHEN and CDR2 is SYDVKM. The ends lost 3 bases at V and 0 bases at J; junction bases unmatched: 2. The CDR3 loop reads CASSFSGGASTDTQYF. Written as DNA, the CDR3 is TGTGCCAGCAGTTTTAGCGGGGGGGCTAGCACAGATACGCAGTATTTT.

This clonotype came up many times. The rearrangement links TRBV9 to TRBJ2-5; D remains unclear. CDR1 and CDR2 from the germline V gene are SGDLS and YYNGEE. This CDR3 spans 14 amino acids. The ends were cut back, 0 bases at V and 0 bases at J, with 6 bases in the middle. The CDR3: CASSVEGNQETQYF. Here the CDR3 DNA reads TGTGCCAGCAGCGTAGAAGGAAACCAAGAGACCCAGTACTTC.

There are a few counts of this clonotype. V gene TRBV27 combines with J gene TRBJ2-2; the D gene is possibly TRBD2 (5 bases). Germline assignment: CDR1 MNHEY and CDR2 SMNVEV (reference sequence). The V gene lost 0 bases and the J gene lost 7 bases, with 21 bases spanning the gap. The CDR3 runs 18 residues. The CDR3 sequence: CASSLSRIANVLGGELFF. CDR3 nucleotide sequence: TGTGCCAGCAGTTTATCGAGGATAGCGAACGTTCTCGGCGGGGAGCTGTTTTTT.

Only a few counts were recorded for this clonotype. The chain links TRBV5-6 to TRBJ2-3; a weak D match, TRBD2 (6 bases). Deletions cut 6 bases from V and 2 bases from J, with 19 bases between. Germline loops: CDR1 SGHDT, CDR2 YYEEEE. CDR3 size: 16 residues. CDR3 bases: TGTGCCAGCACCTCCTCACACGCGGACTACACAGATACGCAGTATTTT. Translated, it gives CASTSSHADYTDTQYF.

There are a few counts of this clonotype. The chain couples TRBV7-9 to TRBJ2-1; a possible D gene is TRBD2 (5 bases). Germline CDR1 is SEHNR and CDR2 is FQNEAQ (reference sequence). V lost 0 bases and J 3 bases, leaving 6 bases between the germline ends. The CDR3 loop spans 14 amino acids. CDR3 sequence (DNA): TGTGCCAGCAGCTTAGCCGGGAACTACAATGAGCAGTTCTTC. Translating gives CASSLAGNYNEQFF. Supplemented by reference TRBV7-9 and TRBJ2-1, the full variable domain reads DTGVSQNPRHKITKRGQNVTFRCDPISEHNRLYWYRQTLGQGPEFLTYFQNEAQLEKSRLLSDRFSAERPKGSFSTLEIQRTEQGDSAMYLCASSLAGNYNEQFFGPGTRLTVL.

This clonotype was seen ten or more times. The chain employs TRBV11-2 and TRBJ1-6; a possible D gene is TRBD1 (6 bases). V lost 2 bases to trimming and J lost 10 bases, with 15 bases between them. The CDR3 spans 15 residues. CDR1 SGHAT and CDR2 FQNNGV come from the germline V gene. The CDR3 region has the DNA TGTGCCAGCAGCTTAAGTGGGGGCATAGGATCACCCCTCCACTTT. Encoded protein: CASSLSGGIGSPLHF.

This clonotype was counted only a few times. The V and J genes are TRBV20-1 and TRBJ2-7, with D perhaps being TRBD1 or TRBD2 (5 bases each). Trimming took off 6 bases at V and 4 bases at J, with 13 bases between the two ends. The germline CDR1 and CDR2 sequences are DFQATT and SNEGSKA (reference sequence). The CDR3 is made up of 12 amino acids. In nucleotides, the CDR3 is TGCAGTGCATCCCGGGACGTATACGAGCAGTACTTC. Translated: CSASRDVYEQYF.